This T cell receptor beta chain was documented in a study of T cells after posttransplantation cyclophosphamide. Study results and caveats: Later post-transplant blood repertoires were often dominated by donor CD8+ memory clones. TRB overlap between skin or GI tissue T cells and blood was limited.

The naive gate required viable CD3+CD4+ or CD3+CD8+ cells with CCR7+CD45RA+CD45RO-CD95-CD27+CD28+ phenotype. Peripheral blood was collected from the related graft donor on the marrow donation day. In this sample, this clone turned up a few times. Its cognate antigen is unknown. Clones were sequenced by immunoSEQ multiplex PCR, and TCRdb holds only the in-frame ones, with some missing. The sample includes more than 30,000 clones, 85% to 95% of them seen just once. The specimen sequenced was naive CD4+ T cells sorted from PBMCs. The TCR comes from a woman between 55 and 75 years old in good health, CMV-negative, and a related stem cell transplant donor.

The CDR3 coding sequence is TGTGCCAGCAGTGAGCCTAGTCGTTACGAGCAGTACTTC. It codes for CASSEPSRYEQYF. The J gene is TRBJ2-7, the V gene TRBV2, with unresolved D. Germline V CDR1 and CDR2: SNHLY, FYNNEI. The CDR3 consists of 13 residues. V shed 3 bases and J shed 4 bases, with 10 bases lying between them.